The 4 T cell receptor beta chains in this list originate from one sample, sequenced in a study of CD8+ T cells in alopecia areata. After isolation, RNA underwent reverse transcription to generate cDNA as the sequencing template. The method was immunoSEQ multiplex PCR; TCRdb's version includes in-frame clones alone and lacks a portion of them. The sample has 95,000 to 100,000 clones, around 60% seen once. Treatment meaning: oral pan-JAK inhibitor, 5-10 mg twice daily. The sequences come from CD8+ T cells sorted from blood, collected at week 4, from a patient treated with tofacitinib. The receptor set was obtained from a human donor with alopecia areata.

The chain has TRBV11-2 and TRBJ2-4; perhaps TRBD2 as D (5 bases). V was clipped by 2 bases and J by 0 bases, with 11 bases between them. Germline CDR1 and CDR2: SGHAT and FQNNGV. The CDR3 spans 16 residues. In nucleotides, the CDR3 is TGTGCCAGCAGCTTAAAGTCCGGGATAGCCAAAAACATTCAGTACTTC. Translation: CASSLKSGIAKNIQYF.

This clone has just a few counts. The V call is TRBV5-1, the J call TRBJ2-6; no definite D call. V was shortened by 1 base and J by 0 bases, with 5 bases between the two germline ends. CDR1 and CDR2 from the germline V gene are SGHRS and YFSETQ. CDR3 length: 15 amino acids. The CDR3 loop is CASSLLRSGANVLTF. CDR3 sequence (DNA): TGCGCCAGCAGCTTGCTACGCTCTGGGGCCAACGTCCTGACTTTC. Complete variable domain (other parts from reference TRBV5-1 and TRBJ2-6): KAGVTQTPRYLIKTRGQQVTLSCSPISGHRSVSWYQQTPGQGLQFLFEYFSETQRNKGNFPGRFSGRQFSNSRSEMNVSTLELGDSALYLCASSLLRSGANVLTFGAGSRLTVL.

A few counts support this clone. This chain joins TRBV6-5 and TRBJ2-5; 7 positions agree with TRBD1. The germline gives CDR1 MNHEY, CDR2 SVGAGI. The CDR3 sequence is 14 residues long. The ends lost 0 bases at V and 5 bases at J; junction bases unmatched: 3. The CDR3 nucleotides read TGTGCCAGCAGTTACTCGACAGGGAGTGAGACCCAGTACTTC. It translates to CASSYSTGSETQYF.

The V call is TRBV7-8, the J call TRBJ2-3; 11 nucleotides line up with TRBD2. The V segment lost 4 bases and the J segment 4 bases; nucleotides outside the gene matches: 7. Germline CDR1 and CDR2: SGHVS and FQNEAQ. CDR3 size: 16 residues. CDR3 sequence reads: CASSSLAGGLPDTQYF. The CDR3 nucleotides are TGTGCCAGCAGCTCCTTAGCGGGGGGGCTTCCAGATACGCAGTATTTT.